Listed here are 2 T cell receptor beta chains from one sample, sequenced in a study of human T cells and chemical hapten exposure. The time point is: pre-sensitization, week 0. Treatment specified: therapeutic diphenylcyclopropenone sensitization with weekly scalp DPC. Each CDR3 protein is one row after TCRdb ran MiXCR on the RACE reads. The top ten clones hold approximately 5.3% of a sample with about 42,000 distinct CDR3 sequences, 9.5% to 15% of them seen once. This specimen consisted of whole blood, obtained in connection with sensitization to the hapten diphenylcyclopropenone (DPC). The receptors derive from a woman aged 25 to 39 with alopecia areata. Some clones in this sample may be carry-over from other donors' samples.

This sequence joins TRBV3-1 and TRBJ2-7; D gene ambiguous. The CDR3 has 12 amino acids. Trimming removed 3 bases at V and 3 bases at J, with 6 bases between. CDR1 is LGHDT, CDR2 YNNKEL, per germline (reference sequence). The CDR3 spells CASSHADYEQYF. DNA of the CDR3: TGTGCCAGCAGCCATGCGGACTACGAGCAGTACTTC.

This clonotype was seen a few times. The V call is TRBV6-2 or TRBV6-3, the J call TRBJ1-5; D gene unclear. The CDR3 spans 16 residues. The V end lost 7 bases, the J end lost 5 bases, and 21 bases lay between the germline ends. From germline, CDR1 is MNHEY and CDR2 SVGEGT. The CDR3 reads CASTSRYDRGDQPQHF. The CDR3 region has the DNA TGTGCCAGCACTTCCAGATATGACCGTGGCGATCAGCCCCAGCATTTT.